This T cell receptor (beta chain) emerged from a study of cytomegalovirus exposure and HLA in healthy donors. Germline CDR1 MDHEN, CDR2 SYDVKM. The J segment lost 6 bases and the V segment lost 6 bases, leaving 11 bases of the junction unmatched. The CDR3 extends over 14 amino acids. Regarding this clone: The antigen is not known.

These donors counted as nominally healthy when sampled, but unrecorded immune exposures were likely. The study, taken as a whole, reports: According to the study, around 150 TCR beta chains were cytomegalovirus-associated. A later analysis appeared to link common viral pathogens to several of the most significant clusters.

In the PCR, 60 Vbeta and 13 Jbeta primers were used. Original handling: The authors later counted 65 million to 90 million unique TCR beta chains, about 11 million of them shared. Libraries were prepared by immunoSEQ multiplex PCR; TCRdb keeps only in-frame clonotypes and omits some of them. V and J calls and clone size follow that table, whereas D and trimming were derived from the DNA. The sample includes about 72,000 clones, 50% to 80% of them seen just once. This TCR came from a man aged 40-49 years in good health and CMV-seropositive. Sample: PBMCs. V is TRBV28 and J is TRBJ2-7; TRBD2 matches 7 bases. CDR3 nucleotides: TGTGCCAGCAGCATAGCGGGCCCCGTGCGCGAGCAGTACTTC. Amino acid sequence: CASSIAGPVREQYF.